The clone carrying this T cell receptor beta chain has just one count. As yet, its antigen is unknown. The source of the sample is a study of cytomegalovirus exposure and HLA in healthy donors. Broader study findings: There were approximately 150 TCR beta chains listed as cytomegalovirus-associated. The productive fraction for most TCR beta V segments was about 87% or about 30% in an earlier analysis. A highly shared variant cluster was judged a likely technical artifact.

PCR used 60 Vbeta primers and 13 Jbeta primers. Assay: immunoSEQ multiplex PCR; the TCRdb copy retains only in-frame clones and omits some. The data show about 93,000 clones, with more than 55% seen just once and approximately 5.8% held by the top ten. Germline V gene lookup returns CDR1 SGHVS and CDR2 FQNEAQ. Trimming left V 1 base short and J 4 bases short, with 17 bases between. The CDR3 length is 17 residues. Sequencing was done on a sample of PBMCs. The chain employs TRBV7-8 and TRBJ1-5; D may be TRBD1 (6 bases). The sequence derives from a boy aged 5-17 years in good health and CMV-seropositive. CDR3 region: CASSLDSGRGRNQPQHF. In DNA, the CDR3 is TGTGCCAGCAGCTTAGATTCTGGCAGGGGAAGGAATCAGCCCCAGCATTTT.